Each of the 3 T cell receptor beta chains below was sequenced from the same sample in a study of T cell responses to AZD1222 COVID-19 vaccine. TCRdb keeps only in-frame clones here, not all; method: immunoSEQ multiplex PCR. The sample has fewer than 120,000 clones; around 90% are singletons. The sequenced sample was peripheral blood, obtained on day 0 of AZD1222 vaccination. The receptors derive from an adult in good health.

The chain combines TRBV11-2 with TRBJ2-5, with 8 nucleotides matching TRBD1. The CDR3 length is 15 residues. Germline V lookup: CDR1 SGHAT, CDR2 FQNNGV. V shed 5 bases, J shed 5 bases, and the junction held 10 bases outside the gene matches. As DNA, the CDR3 is TGTGCCAGCAGCATCGGACAGGGCAGTGTCGAGACCCAGTACTTC. It translates to CASSIGQGSVETQYF.

The chain carries TRBV13 and TRBJ2-1; TRBD2 matches 12 bases. Trimming took 1 base from V and 2 from J; bases not matched to a gene: 6. This CDR3 contains 18 residues. Germline assignment: CDR1 PRHDT and CDR2 FYEKMQ (reference sequence). The CDR3 here is CASSLEASGGETYNEQFF. The CDR3 DNA follows: TGTGCCAGCAGCTTAGAGGCTAGCGGGGGGGAAACCTACAATGAGCAGTTCTTC.

The chain uses TRBV6-5 and TRBJ1-4, with a possible D match to TRBD1 (5 bases). CDR3 length: 14 residues. Germline CDR1 and CDR2: MNHEY and SVGAGI. The V gene lost 6 bases and the J gene lost 8 bases, with 16 bases spanning the gap. CDR3 in DNA: TGTGCCAGCAGCCGCCGGGACCCTGGGGAAAAACTGTTTTTT. It codes for CASSRRDPGEKLFF.